This T cell receptor beta chain emerged from a study of blood T cell repertoires in COVID-19. Looking at the study overall: COVID-19 samples from acute and convalescent phases originated in the United States, Italy and Spain.

The repertoire was sequenced with immunoSEQ multiplex PCR; TCRdb's copy has only in-frame clones and lacks some. The profile shows approximately 190,000 clones, approximately 81% of them singletons. Sequencing input: peripheral blood. The source of this sequence is a human donor in a cohort sampled during active COVID-19.

The CDR3 bases are TGTGCCAGCAGTTTCGAGCGGGAGGGCCGTCCAGATACGCAGTATTTT. Protein: CASSFEREGRPDTQYF. The chain joins TRBV28 to TRBJ2-3; 10 bases agree with TRBD2. J gave up 4 bases and V 3 bases, and 7 bases lay outside the gene matches. The germline gives CDR1 MDHEN, CDR2 SYDVKM. The CDR3 is 16 residues long. The full variable domain, in which reference TRBV28 and TRBJ2-3 provide the parts outside the CDR3, is DVKVTQSSRYLVKRTGEKVFLECVQDMDHENMFWYRQDPGLGLRLIYFSYDVKMKEKGDIPEGYSVSREKKERFSLILESASTNQTSMYLCASSFEREGRPDTQYFGPGTRLTVL.